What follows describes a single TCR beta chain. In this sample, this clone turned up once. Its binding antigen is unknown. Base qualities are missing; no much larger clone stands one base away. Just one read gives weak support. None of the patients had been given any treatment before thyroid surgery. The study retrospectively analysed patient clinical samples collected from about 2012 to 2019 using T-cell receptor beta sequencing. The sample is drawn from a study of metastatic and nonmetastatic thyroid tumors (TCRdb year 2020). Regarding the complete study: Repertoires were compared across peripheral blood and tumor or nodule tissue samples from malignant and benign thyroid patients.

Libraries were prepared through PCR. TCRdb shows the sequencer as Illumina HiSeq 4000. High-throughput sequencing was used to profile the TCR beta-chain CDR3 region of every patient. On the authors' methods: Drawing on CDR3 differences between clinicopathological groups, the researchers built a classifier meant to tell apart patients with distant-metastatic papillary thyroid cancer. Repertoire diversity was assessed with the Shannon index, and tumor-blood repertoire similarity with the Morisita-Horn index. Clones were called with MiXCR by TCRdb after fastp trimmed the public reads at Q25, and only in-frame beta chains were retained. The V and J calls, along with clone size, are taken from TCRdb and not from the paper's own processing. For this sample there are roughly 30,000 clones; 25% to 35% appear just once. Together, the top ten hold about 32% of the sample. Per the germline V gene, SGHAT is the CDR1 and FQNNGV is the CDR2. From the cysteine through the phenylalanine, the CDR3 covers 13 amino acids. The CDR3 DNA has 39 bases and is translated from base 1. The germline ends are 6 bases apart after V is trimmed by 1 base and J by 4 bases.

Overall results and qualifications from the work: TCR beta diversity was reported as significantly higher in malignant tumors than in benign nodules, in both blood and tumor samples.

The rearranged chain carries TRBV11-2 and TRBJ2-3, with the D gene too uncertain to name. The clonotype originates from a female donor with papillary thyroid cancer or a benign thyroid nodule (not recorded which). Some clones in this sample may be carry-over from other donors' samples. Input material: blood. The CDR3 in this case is CASSLGEADTQYF. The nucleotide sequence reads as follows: TGTGCCAGCAGCTTAGGCGAAGCAGATACGCAGTATTTT. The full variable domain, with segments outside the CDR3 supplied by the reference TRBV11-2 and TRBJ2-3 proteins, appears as EAGVAQSPRYKIIEKRQSVAFWCNPISGHATLYWYQQILGQGPKLLIQFQNNGVVDDSQLPKDRFSAERLKGVDSTLKIQPAKLEDSAVYLCASSLGEADTQYFGPGTRLTVL.